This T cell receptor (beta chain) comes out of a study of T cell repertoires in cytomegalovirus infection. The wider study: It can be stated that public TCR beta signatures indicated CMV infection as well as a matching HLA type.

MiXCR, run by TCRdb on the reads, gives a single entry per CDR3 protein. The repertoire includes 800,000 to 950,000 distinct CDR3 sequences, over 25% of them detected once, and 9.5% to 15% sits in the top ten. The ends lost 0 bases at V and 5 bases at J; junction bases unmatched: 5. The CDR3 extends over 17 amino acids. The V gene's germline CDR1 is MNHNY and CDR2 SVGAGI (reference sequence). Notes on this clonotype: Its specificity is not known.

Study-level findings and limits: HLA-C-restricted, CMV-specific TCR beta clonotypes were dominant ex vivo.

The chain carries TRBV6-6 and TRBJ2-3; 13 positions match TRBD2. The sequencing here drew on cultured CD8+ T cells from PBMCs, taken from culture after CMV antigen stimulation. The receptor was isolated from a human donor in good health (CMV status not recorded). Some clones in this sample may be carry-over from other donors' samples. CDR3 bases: TGTGCCAGCAGTTACTCGCCACTAGCGGGGGGGGAAGATACGCAGTATTTT. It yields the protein CASSYSPLAGGEDTQYF.